Reported below is one TCR beta chain. Its antigen is currently unknown. Treatment in this sample: about 20 received Ad26.COV2.S at low or high dose, single or two shots; about five received placebo; per-sample allocation not given. Day 63 after the first vaccine or placebo injection was the time point for sampling. Profiled with immunoSEQ multiplex PCR; TCRdb holds only in-frame clones, not every one. The repertoire holds roughly 380,000 clones, with around 90% as singletons. Trimming at V came to 3 bases and at J to 7 bases, leaving 10 bases not matched to a gene. CDR1 is LGHNT and CDR2 is FRNRAP in the germline V gene. The CDR3 has 15 residues. The sample originates from a study of Ad26.COV2.S vaccination and SARS-CoV-2 variants. Whole-study findings and limits: The TCR breadth and depth analyses may have produced an underestimate of total T cell responses. Recipients of vaccine and of placebo showed similar breadth of their non-spike TCR repertoires. Spike-specific TCR breadth was greater in vaccine than placebo recipients.

Source: peripheral blood, taken in a trial of Ad26.COV2.S vaccine versus placebo. This TCR derives from a person aged 18-60 years who received the Ad26.COV2.S COVID-19 vaccine or a placebo. The rearrangement uses TRBV12-5 and TRBJ1-2; TRBD1 matches at 8 bases. The CDR3, as DNA: TGTGCTAGTGGTTTTTACTCGGACAGGGTGTTTGGCTACACCTTC. This translates into CASGFYSDRVFGYTF. Using reference TRBV12-5 and TRBJ1-2 for the parts outside the CDR3, the full variable domain is DARVTQTPRHKVTEMGQEVTMRCQPILGHNTVFWYRQTMMQGLELLAYFRNRAPLDDSGMPKDRFSAEMPDATLATLKIQPSEPRDSAVYFCASGFYSDRVFGYTFGSGTRLTVV.